The present entry profiles one TCR beta chain with its context. This CDR3 contains 15 residues. V lost 4 bases to trimming and J lost 6 bases; unmatched junction nucleotides: 7. The germline CDR1 and CDR2 sequences are ENHRY and SYGVKD. This entry belongs to a study of identical twins. TCRdb reprocessed the 5' RACE reads with MiXCR, giving one entry per CDR3 protein. The table shows 400,000 to 650,000 distinct CDR3 sequences, with 20% to 25% occurring only once. A further study also used this sample, focusing on T cells expressing NK-cell markers. Per that study: Investigators obtained TCR beta repertoires from sorted CD3+CD56+NKG2C+, CD3+CD56+NKG2C- and CD3+CD56-NKG2C+ T cells. Sequenced donors, eight in total, included seven who were HCMV-seropositive and one who was seronegative. Restriction of sorting to alpha-beta TCR T cells was accomplished in several experiments using an anti-gamma-delta TCR antibody.

This TCR was recovered from a woman aged 18-29 years in good health. The V gene is TRBV10-3, the J gene TRBJ2-7; 12 bases map to TRBD2. The sample comprised CD4+ T cells sorted from blood. CDR3 DNA: TGTGCCATCAGTGGTCCCGGGACTAGCGGGCCCGAGCAGTACTTC. Its translation: CAISGPGTSGPEQYF.